The entry below describes one T cell receptor beta chain. Antigen unknown. The V gene's germline CDR1 is SGHNT and CDR2 YYREEE (reference sequence). This CDR3 is built from 14 residues. V lost 5 bases, J lost 6 bases, and 9 bases stayed unmatched. Using immunoSEQ multiplex PCR, the repertoire was profiled, and TCRdb retains in-frame clones only, with some absent. The sample records approximately 93,000 clones, roughly 93% being singletons. This sample stems from a study of Tregs in tolerant kidney transplant recipients. Study details: Recipients received nonmyeloablative bone marrow transplants from related graft donors, with transient mixed chimerism.

Unstimulated Tregs (CD4+CD25+CD127-) and CD4+CD25- non-Tregs were sorted from PBMCs. Broader study findings: Changing PCR primers prevented nucleotide comparison between some patients' samples.

The TCR comes from a human donor who received a combined kidney and bone marrow transplant. The J gene is TRBJ2-7, the V gene TRBV5-4, with TRBD1 matching 9 bases. The sequenced sample was CD4+ T cells from blood, obtained before the transplant. CDR3 in amino acids: CASSTGQGVSEQYF. The CDR3 DNA sequence: TGTGCCAGCAGTACGGGACAGGGTGTTAGCGAGCAGTACTTC.